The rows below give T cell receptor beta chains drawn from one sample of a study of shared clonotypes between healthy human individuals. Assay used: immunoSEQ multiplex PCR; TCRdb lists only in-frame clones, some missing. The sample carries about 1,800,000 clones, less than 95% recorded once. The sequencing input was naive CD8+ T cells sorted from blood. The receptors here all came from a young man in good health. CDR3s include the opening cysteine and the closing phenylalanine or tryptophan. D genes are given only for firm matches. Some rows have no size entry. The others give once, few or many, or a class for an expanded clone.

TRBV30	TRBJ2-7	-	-	TGTGCCTGGGAGCAGGGAAACGAGCAGTACTTC	CAWEQGNEQYF
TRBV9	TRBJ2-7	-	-	TGTGCCAGCAGGCCTATCGGTCCCTTCTTTTCTTACGAGCAGTACTTC	CASRPIGPFFSYEQYF
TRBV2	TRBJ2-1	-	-	TGTGCCAGCAGTGTATCGGACGGGAGCTCCTACAATGAGCAGTTCTTC	CASSVSDGSSYNEQFF
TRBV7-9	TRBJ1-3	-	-	TGTGCCAGCAGCTTAGGGACGGACGGCTCTGGAAACACCATATATTTT	CASSLGTDGSGNTIYF
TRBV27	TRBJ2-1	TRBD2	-	TGTGCCAGCAGTTTGACTAGCGGGAGGTATTCCTACAATGAGCAGTTCTTC	CASSLTSGRYSYNEQFF
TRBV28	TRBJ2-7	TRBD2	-	TGTGCCAGCAGTTTAAGGACTAGCGGATACGAGCAGTACTTC	CASSLRTSGYEQYF
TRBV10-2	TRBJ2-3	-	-	TGCGCCAGCAGCGGTCCTAGCACAGATACGCAGTATTTT	CASSGPSTDTQYF
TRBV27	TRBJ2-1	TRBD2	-	TGTGCCAGCAGTTTATCCCCGGCTAGCGGGAGCTATGAGCAGTTCTTC	CASSLSPASGSYEQFF
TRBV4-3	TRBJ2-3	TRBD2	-	TGCGCCAGCAGCCAAGATGGGGCGGGGGTTAGCACAGATACGCAGTATTTT	CASSQDGAGVSTDTQYF
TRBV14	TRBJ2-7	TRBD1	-	TGTGCCAGCAGCTCCCGGGACAGGGGTACGGACGAGCAGTACTTC	CASSSRDRGTDEQYF
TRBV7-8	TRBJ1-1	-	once	TGTGCCAGCAGCTTATGGCAGGGAAGTCTTACTGAAGCTTTCTTT	CASSLWQGSLTEAFF
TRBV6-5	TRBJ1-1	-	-	TGTGCCAGCAGTTACAGGGGCGGGTACACTGAAGCTTTCTTT	CASSYRGGYTEAFF
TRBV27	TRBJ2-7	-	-	TGTGCCAGCAGTTTCGGAGGAGGGACCTACGAGCAGTACTTC	CASSFGGGTYEQYF
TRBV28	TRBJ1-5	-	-	TGTGCCAGCAGGCTCATGGACAGTCTCCAGCCCCAGCATTTT	CASRLMDSLQPQHF
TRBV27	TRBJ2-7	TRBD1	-	TGTGCCAGCAGTTGGACAGGGTTTATCTACGAGCAGTACTTC	CASSWTGFIYEQYF
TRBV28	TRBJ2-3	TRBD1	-	TGTGCCAGCAGTTCCCCCCGCGAACAGGGGAGTGGCACAGATACGCAGTATTTT	CASSSPREQGSGTDTQYF
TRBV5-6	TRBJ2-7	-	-	TGTGCCAGCAGCTTGCTTGGTCCCGGACCCTACGAGCAGTACTTC	CASSLLGPGPYEQYF
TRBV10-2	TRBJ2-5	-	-	TGCGCCAGCAGTGAGCAGGGTACGGAGACCCAGTACTTC	CASSEQGTETQYF
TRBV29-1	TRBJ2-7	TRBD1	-	TGCAGCGTTACCAGGTCCGACAGGGGTTACGAGCAGTACTTC	CSVTRSDRGYEQYF
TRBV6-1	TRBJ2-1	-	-	TGTGCCAGCAGGGACGCGGGGTCGAGGCATGAGCAGTTCTTC	CASRDAGSRHEQFF
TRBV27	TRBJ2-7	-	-	TGTGCCAGCAGGAGAGTGGACGGGATCTACGAGCAGTACTTC	CASRRVDGIYEQYF
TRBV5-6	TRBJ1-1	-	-	TGTGCCAGCAGCCCCCTTGTAGGGGTTAACGCTGAAGCTTTCTTT	CASSPLVGVNAEAFF
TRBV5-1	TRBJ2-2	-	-	TGCGCCAGCAGCTTGGAAGGATTCTCGCCCACCGGGGAGCTGTTTTTT	CASSLEGFSPTGELFF
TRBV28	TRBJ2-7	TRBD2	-	TGTGCCAGCAGTCGTGGACTAGCGAGCTCCTACGAGCAGTACTTC	CASSRGLASSYEQYF
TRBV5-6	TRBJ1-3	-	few	TGTGCCAGCAGCTTGTGGCTTCTGACTCTTGACGGAGCCACCATATATTTT	CASSLWLLTLDGATIYF
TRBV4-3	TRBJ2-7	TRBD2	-	TGCGCCAGCAGCCAATTCCTAGCGGGACCCGTCAAAGACTTC	CASSQFLAGPVKDF
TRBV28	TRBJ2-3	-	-	TGTGCCAGCGGATTCGCGGGGGCCACAGATACGCAGTATTTT	CASGFAGATDTQYF
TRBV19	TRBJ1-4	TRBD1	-	TGTGCCAGTAGTTGGGACAGTGAATATGAAAAACTGTTTTTT	CASSWDSEYEKLFF
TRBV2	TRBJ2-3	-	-	TGTGCCAGCAGTGAAGGGACTACAAGCACAGATACGCAGTATTTT	CASSEGTTSTDTQYF
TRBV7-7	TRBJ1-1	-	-	TGTGCTAGCAGCCCCCCAGCGAACACTGAAGCTTTCTTT	CASSPPANTEAFF
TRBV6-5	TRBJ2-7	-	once	TGTGCCAGCAGTTACGGGCAGGGACCTCTCTACGAGCAGTACTTC	CASSYGQGPLYEQYF
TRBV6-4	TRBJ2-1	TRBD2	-	TGTGCCAGCAGTGACCTCGGGGGGGCCGATGAGCAGTTCTTC	CASSDLGGADEQFF
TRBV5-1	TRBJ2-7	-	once	TGCGCCAGCAGTTTCACGTCCTACGAGCAGTACTTC	CASSFTSYEQYF
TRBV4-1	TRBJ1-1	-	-	TGCGCCAGCAGCCAAGAAAGGGCACTACCTTGGGACACTGAAGCTTTCTTT	CASSQERALPWDTEAFF
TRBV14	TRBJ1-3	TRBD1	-	TGTGCCAGCAGCCACAAACCTTACTCCGGGACAGGGCCTCGGATGCTGCGAAACACCATATATTTT	CASSHKPYSGTGPRMLRNTIYF
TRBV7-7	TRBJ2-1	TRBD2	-	TGTGCTAGCAGCTCCGACGGACTAGCGGGAGGGAATGAGCAGTTCTTC	CASSSDGLAGGNEQFF
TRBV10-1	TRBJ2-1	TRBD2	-	TGCGCCAGCAGTGAGGGGACTAGTTACGATGAGCAGTTCTTC	CASSEGTSYDEQFF
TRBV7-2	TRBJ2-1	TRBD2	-	TGTGCCAGCAGCTTTAGCGGGAGCTCATACAATGAGCAGTTCTTC	CASSFSGSSYNEQFF
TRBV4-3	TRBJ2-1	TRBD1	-	TGCGCCAGCAGCCAAGAAGCTGGACAGGGGGCCTACAATGAGCAGTTCTTC	CASSQEAGQGAYNEQFF